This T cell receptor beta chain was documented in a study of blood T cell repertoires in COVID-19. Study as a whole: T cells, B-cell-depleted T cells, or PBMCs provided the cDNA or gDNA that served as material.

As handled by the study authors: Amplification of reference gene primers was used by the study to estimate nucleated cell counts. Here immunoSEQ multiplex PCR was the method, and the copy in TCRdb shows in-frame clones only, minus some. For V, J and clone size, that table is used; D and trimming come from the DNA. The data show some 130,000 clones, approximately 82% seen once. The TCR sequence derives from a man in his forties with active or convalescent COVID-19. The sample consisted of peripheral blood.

CDR3 nucleotides: TGTGCCAGCAGCGTCCGGGACAACACCTACGAGCAGTACTTC. It is translated as CASSVRDNTYEQYF. V is TRBV9 and J is TRBJ2-7; TRBD1 is a possible D gene (6 bases). V was pared by 2 bases and J by 2 bases, with 11 bases between. The CDR3 has 14 amino acids. The V gene's germline CDR1 is SGDLS and CDR2 YYNGEE.